This TCR beta chain stems from a study of blood T cell repertoires in COVID-19. For the study at large: There were acute and convalescent COVID-19 samples, and they came from the United States, Italy and Spain. T cells, B-cell-depleted T cells, or PBMCs provided the cDNA or gDNA that served as material.

V dropped 3 bases and J dropped 2 bases, with 9 bases sitting between them. In germline, CDR1 is SGHKS, CDR2 YYEKEE (reference sequence). The CDR3 runs to 14 residues. As handled by the study authors: It was from reference gene primer amplification that nucleated cell counts were estimated. TCRdb keeps only in-frame clones here, not all; method: immunoSEQ multiplex PCR. V, J and clone size reflect that table, while D and trimming were determined from the DNA. Among some 370,000 clones listed, more than 80% were seen once. Material: peripheral blood. This receptor was identified in a man aged 35 to 55 with acute or convalescent COVID-19. The chain combines TRBV5-5 with TRBJ1-5; D perhaps matches TRBD1 (5 bases). The CDR3 bases are TGTGCCAGCAGCTCCGGACACGGCAATCAGCCCCAGCATTTT. Residues: CASSSGHGNQPQHF.